This TCR beta chain appears in the sequencing data of a study of technical replicates of blood from a handful of donors. The method was immunoSEQ multiplex PCR; TCRdb's version includes in-frame clones alone and lacks a portion of them. The table shows around 72,000 clones, with 91% occurring only once. Sequencing used PBMCs. This TCR was sampled from a human donor in good health. Some clones in this sample may be carry-over from other donors' samples.

CDR3: CATQGTSAPFEQYF. The CDR3 nucleotides read TGTGCCACCCAGGGGACTAGTGCCCCCTTCGAGCAGTACTTC. The J gene is TRBJ2-7, the V gene TRBV25-1; 8 nucleotides align to TRBD2. The V gene's germline CDR1 is MGHDK and CDR2 SYGVNS. The CDR3 covers 14 residues. V lost 10 bases, J lost 6 bases, and 14 bases stayed unmatched.